This TCR beta chain was captured by sequencing in a study of OX40 agonist ivuxolimab in advanced cancers. In germline, CDR1 is SGHVS, CDR2 FQNEAQ. This CDR3 region has 15 residues. V lost 11 bases to trimming and J lost 5 bases; unmatched junction nucleotides: 12. Assay used: immunoSEQ multiplex PCR; TCRdb lists only in-frame clones, some missing. The sample shows about 46,000 clones, around nine tenths of them seen only once. The TCR was taken from an adult with an advanced solid tumor such as melanoma, head and neck, liver or kidney cancer. The sequencing used CD4+ or CD8+ T cells sorted from blood, collected in a trial of the OX40 agonist ivuxolimab. The V gene is TRBV7-8, the J gene TRBJ2-2; 9 bases fit TRBD1. The CDR3 here is CAGRRTGGLTGELFF. In DNA form, the CDR3 reads TGTGCCGGCCGGCGCACAGGGGGCCTGACCGGGGAGCTGTTTTTT.